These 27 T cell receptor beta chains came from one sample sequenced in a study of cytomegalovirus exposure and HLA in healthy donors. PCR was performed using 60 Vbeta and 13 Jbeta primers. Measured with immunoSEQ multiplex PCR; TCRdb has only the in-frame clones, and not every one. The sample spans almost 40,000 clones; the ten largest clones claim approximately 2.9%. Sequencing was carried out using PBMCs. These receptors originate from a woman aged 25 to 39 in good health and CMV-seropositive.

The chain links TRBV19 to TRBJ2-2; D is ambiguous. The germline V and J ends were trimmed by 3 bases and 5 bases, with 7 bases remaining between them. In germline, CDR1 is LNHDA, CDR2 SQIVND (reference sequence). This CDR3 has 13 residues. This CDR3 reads CASSIGGTGELFF. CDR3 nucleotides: TGTGCCAGTAGTATCGGCGGAACCGGGGAGCTGTTTTTT.

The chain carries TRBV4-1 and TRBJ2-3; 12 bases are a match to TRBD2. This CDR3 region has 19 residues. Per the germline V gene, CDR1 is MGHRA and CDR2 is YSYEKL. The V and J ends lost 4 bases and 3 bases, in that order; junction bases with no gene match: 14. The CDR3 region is CASSLNGLAGYSTTDTQYF. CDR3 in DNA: TGCGCCAGCAGCCTAAACGGACTAGCGGGGTATAGCACAACAGATACGCAGTATTTT.

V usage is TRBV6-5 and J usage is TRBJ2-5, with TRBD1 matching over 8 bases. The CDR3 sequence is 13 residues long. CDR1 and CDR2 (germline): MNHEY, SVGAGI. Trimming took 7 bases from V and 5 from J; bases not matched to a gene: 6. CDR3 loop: CASKDRAVETQYF. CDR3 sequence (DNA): TGTGCCAGCAAGGACAGGGCAGTGGAGACCCAGTACTTC.

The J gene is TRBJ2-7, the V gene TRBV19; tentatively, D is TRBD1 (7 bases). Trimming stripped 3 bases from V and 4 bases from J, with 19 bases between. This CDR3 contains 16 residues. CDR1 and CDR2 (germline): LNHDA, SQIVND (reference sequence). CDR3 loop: CASSIKGGGHGYEQYF. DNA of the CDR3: TGTGCCAGTAGTATTAAAGGAGGGGGCCATGGATACGAGCAGTACTTC.

CDR3 sequence (DNA): TGTGCCAGCAGGGAGGGAGGGGACTATGGCTACACCTTC. Protein: CASREGGDYGYTF. This chain uses TRBV6-1 with TRBJ1-2; perhaps TRBD1 as D (5 bases). The CDR3 runs 13 residues. Trimming shortened V by 6 bases and J by 3 bases, and 11 bases separated the two germline ends. Germline assignment: CDR1 MNHNS and CDR2 SASEGT.

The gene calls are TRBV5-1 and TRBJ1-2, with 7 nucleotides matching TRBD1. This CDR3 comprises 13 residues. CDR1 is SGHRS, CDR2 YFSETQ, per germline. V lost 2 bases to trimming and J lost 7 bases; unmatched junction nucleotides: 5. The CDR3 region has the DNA TGCGCCAGCAGCTTTGACAGGGTTGGTGGCTACACCTTC. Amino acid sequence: CASSFDRVGGYTF.

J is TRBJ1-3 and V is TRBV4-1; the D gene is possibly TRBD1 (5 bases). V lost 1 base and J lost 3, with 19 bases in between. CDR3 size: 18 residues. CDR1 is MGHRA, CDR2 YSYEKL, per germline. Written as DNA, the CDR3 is TGCGCCAGCAGCCAAGGAACAGTGTCTCAGGGTGGTGGAAACACCATATATTTT. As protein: CASSQGTVSQGGGNTIYF.

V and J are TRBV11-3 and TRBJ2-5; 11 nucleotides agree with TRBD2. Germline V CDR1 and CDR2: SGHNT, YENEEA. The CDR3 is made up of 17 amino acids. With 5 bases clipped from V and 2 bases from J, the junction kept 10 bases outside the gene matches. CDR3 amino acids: CASSAGSTSGGQETQYF. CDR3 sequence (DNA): TGTGCCAGCAGCGCCGGATCAACTAGCGGGGGTCAAGAGACCCAGTACTTC.

The CDR3 coding sequence is TGTGCCAGTAGTATAGGCGGCTCAGCCACCCCCCGTGAGCAGTTCTTC. As protein: CASSIGGSATPREQFF. This chain joins TRBV19 and TRBJ2-1; D ambiguous. Germline values: CDR1 LNHDA, CDR2 SQIVND (reference sequence). The ends were cut back, 1 base at V and 9 bases at J, with 19 bases in the middle. There are 16 residues in the CDR3.

CDR3 nucleotide sequence: TGTGCCAGCAGTTGGACTCAGGGGAATCAGCCCCAGCATTTT. This sequence encodes CASSWTQGNQPQHF. This sequence joins TRBV5-5 and TRBJ1-5; D possibly corresponds to TRBD1 (6 bases). The germline V gene encodes CDR1 SGHKS and CDR2 YYEKEE (reference sequence). The CDR3 sequence is 14 residues long. Trimming left V 5 bases short and J 4 bases short, with 13 bases between.

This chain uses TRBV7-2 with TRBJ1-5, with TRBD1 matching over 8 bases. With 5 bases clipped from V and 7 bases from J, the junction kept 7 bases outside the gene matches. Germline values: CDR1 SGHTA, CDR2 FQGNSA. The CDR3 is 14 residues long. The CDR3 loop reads CASSPGQGGQPQHF. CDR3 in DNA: TGTGCCAGCAGCCCTGGACAGGGCGGACAGCCCCAGCATTTT.

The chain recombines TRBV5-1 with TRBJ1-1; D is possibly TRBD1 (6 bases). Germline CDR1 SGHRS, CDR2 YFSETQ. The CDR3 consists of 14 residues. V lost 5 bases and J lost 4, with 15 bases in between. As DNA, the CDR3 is TGCGCCAGCAGTTCTTGGGACATACCCACTGAAGCTTTCTTT. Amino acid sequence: CASSSWDIPTEAFF.

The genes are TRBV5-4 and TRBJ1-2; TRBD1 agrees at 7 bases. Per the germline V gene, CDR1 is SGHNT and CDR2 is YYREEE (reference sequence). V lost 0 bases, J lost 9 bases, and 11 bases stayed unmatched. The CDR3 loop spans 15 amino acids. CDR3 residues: CASSLGGSTGMRYTF. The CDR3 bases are TGTGCCAGCAGCTTGGGGGGGTCGACAGGGATGCGCTACACCTTC.

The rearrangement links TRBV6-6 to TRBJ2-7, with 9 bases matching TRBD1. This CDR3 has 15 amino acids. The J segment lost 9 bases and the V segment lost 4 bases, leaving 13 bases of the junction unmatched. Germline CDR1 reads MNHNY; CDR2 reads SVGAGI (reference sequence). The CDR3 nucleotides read TGTGCCAGCAGTTCCCCCGGGACAGGGTACTCCGGGCAGTACTTC. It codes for CASSSPGTGYSGQYF.

This chain's CDR3 is CASSPSKGNEQYF. CDR3 sequence (DNA): TGTGCCAGCTCACCCTCCAAGGGGAACGAGCAGTACTTC. The chain uses TRBV18 and TRBJ2-7; possibly TRBD1 for D (5 bases). The CDR3 has 13 residues. Germline V gene lookup returns CDR1 KGHSH and CDR2 LQKENI. V lost 3 bases and J lost 5, with 11 bases in between. The variable domain in full, with the rest retrieved from reference TRBV18 and TRBJ2-7, is NAGVMQNPRHLVRRRGQEARLRCSPMKGHSHVYWYRQLPEEGLKFMVYLQKENIIDESGMPKERFSAEFPKEGPSILRIQQVVRGDSAAYFCASSPSKGNEQYFGPGTRLTVT.

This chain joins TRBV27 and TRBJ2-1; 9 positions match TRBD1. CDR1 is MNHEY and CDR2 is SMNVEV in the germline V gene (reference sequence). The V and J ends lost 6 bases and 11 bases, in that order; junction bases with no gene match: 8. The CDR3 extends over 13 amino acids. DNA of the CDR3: TGTGCCAGCAGGGGGGGACAGGGATTGAAGCAGTTCTTC. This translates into CASRGGQGLKQFF.

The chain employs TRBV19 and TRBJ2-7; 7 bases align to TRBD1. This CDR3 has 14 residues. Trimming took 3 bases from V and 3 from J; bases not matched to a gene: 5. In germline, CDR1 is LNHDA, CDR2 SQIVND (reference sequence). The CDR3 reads CASSIRGQYYEQYF. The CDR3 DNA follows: TGTGCCAGTAGTATTCGGGGACAGTACTACGAGCAGTACTTC.

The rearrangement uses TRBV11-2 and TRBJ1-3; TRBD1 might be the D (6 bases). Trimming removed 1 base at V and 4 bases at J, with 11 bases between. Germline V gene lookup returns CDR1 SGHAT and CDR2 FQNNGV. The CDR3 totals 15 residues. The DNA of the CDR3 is TGTGCCAGCAGCTTAGTAACAGGGCGCGGAAACACCATATATTTT. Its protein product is CASSLVTGRGNTIYF.

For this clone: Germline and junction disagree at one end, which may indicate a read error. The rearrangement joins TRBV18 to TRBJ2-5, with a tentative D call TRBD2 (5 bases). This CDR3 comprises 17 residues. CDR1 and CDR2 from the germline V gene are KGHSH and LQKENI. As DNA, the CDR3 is TGTGCCAGCTCAGCACCCGGAGAACGATTGGAGGAAGAGACCCAGTACTTC. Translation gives CASSAPGERLEEETQYF. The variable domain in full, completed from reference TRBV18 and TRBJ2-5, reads NAGVMQNPRHLVRRRGQEARLRCSPMKGHSHVYWYRQLPEEGLKFMVYLQKENIIDESGMPKERFSAEFPKEGPSILRIQQVVRGDSAAYFCASSAPGERLEEETQYFGPGTRLLVL.

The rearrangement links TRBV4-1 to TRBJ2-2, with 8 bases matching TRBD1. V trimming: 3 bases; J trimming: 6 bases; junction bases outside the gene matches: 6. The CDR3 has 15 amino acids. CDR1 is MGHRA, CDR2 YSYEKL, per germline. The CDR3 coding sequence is TGCGCCAGCAGCCAGGGGACAGGTTTATCCGGGGAGCTGTTTTTT. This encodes CASSQGTGLSGELFF.

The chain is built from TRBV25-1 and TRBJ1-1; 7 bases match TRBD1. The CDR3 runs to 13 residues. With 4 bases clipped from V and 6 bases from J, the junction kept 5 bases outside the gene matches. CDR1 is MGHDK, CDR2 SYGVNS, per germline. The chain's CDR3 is CASSGQGPSEAFF. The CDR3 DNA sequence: TGTGCCAGCAGTGGACAGGGCCCCTCTGAAGCTTTCTTT.

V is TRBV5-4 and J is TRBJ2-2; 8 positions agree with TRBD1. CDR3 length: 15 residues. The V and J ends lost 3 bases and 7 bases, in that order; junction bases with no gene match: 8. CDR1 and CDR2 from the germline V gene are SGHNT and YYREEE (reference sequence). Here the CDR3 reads CASSWTGLKSGELFF. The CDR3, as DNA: TGTGCCAGCAGCTGGACAGGGCTTAAGAGCGGGGAGCTGTTTTTT.

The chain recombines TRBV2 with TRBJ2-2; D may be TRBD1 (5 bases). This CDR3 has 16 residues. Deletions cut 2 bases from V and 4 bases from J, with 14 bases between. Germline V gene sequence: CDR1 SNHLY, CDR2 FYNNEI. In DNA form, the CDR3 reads TGTGCCAGCAGTGAAATGGGCAGGGCGAGCACCGGGGAGCTGTTTTTT. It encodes CASSEMGRASTGELFF.

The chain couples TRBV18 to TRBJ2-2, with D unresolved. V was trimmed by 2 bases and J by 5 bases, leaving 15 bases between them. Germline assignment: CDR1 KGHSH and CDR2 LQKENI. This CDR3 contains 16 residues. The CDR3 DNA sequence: TGTGCCAGCTCACCATACACCAATGCCAAAACCGGGGAGCTGTTTTTT. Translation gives CASSPYTNAKTGELFF.

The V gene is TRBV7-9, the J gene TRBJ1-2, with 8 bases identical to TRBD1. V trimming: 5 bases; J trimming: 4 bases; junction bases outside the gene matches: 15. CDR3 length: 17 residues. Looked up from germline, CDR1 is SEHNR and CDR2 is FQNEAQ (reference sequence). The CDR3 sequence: CASSVGSEGRGPYGYTF. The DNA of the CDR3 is TGTGCCAGCAGCGTAGGGAGTGAGGGCAGGGGGCCCTATGGCTACACCTTC. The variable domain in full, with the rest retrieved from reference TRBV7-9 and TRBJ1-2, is DTGVSQNPRHKITKRGQNVTFRCDPISEHNRLYWYRQTLGQGPEFLTYFQNEAQLEKSRLLSDRFSAERPKGSFSTLEIQRTEQGDSAMYLCASSVGSEGRGPYGYTFGSGTRLTVV.

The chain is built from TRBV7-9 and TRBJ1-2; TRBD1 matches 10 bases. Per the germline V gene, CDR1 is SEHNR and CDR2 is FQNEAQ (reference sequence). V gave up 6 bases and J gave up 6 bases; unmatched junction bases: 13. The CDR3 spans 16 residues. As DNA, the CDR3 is TGTGCCAGCAGTCCTACCGGGACAGGGGTGACTCATGGCTACACCTTC. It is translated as CASSPTGTGVTHGYTF.

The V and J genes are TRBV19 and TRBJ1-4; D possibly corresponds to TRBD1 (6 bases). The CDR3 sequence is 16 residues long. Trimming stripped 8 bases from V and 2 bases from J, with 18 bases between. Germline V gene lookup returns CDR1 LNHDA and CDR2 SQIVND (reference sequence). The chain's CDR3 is CASSQSAGGTNEKLFF. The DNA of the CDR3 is TGTGCCAGTTCCCAATCCGCGGGGGGCACTAATGAAAAACTGTTTTTT.